The rows below give T cell receptor beta chains drawn from one sample of a study of human T cells and chemical hapten exposure. TCRdb redid the calling of the RACE reads with MiXCR, one entry per CDR3 protein. The data contain around 120,000 distinct CDR3 sequences, 9% to 13% of them singletons. The starting material was whole blood, obtained in connection with sensitization to the hapten diphenylcyclopropenone (DPC). These receptors originate from a woman aged 45 to 65 with alopecia areata. Some clones in this sample may be carry-over from other donors' samples. CDR3s include the opening cysteine and the closing phenylalanine or tryptophan. The D gene is left open where the match is weak. The size of a clone is reported for some rows only, either as once, few or many, or as a class for expanded clones.

clone size	D gene	V gene	J gene	CDR3 protein	CDR3 DNA
few	NA	TRBV5-1	TRBJ1-2	CASRTTASSDYTF	TGCGCCAGCAGGACGACAGCCTCAAGTGACTACACCTTC
NA	NA	TRBV6-6	TRBJ2-7	CASSYARGGEQYF	TGTGCCAGCAGTTACGCCAGGGGAGGAGAGCAGTACTTC
many	NA	TRBV11-2	TRBJ2-3	CASTPGYTQYF	TGTGCCAGCACCCCGGGGTATACGCAGTATTTT
many	NA	TRBV25-1	TRBJ2-3	CASSEFVTSYTDTQYF	TGTGCCAGCAGTGAATTTGTCACCTCATACACAGATACGCAGTATTTT
NA	NA	TRBV12-3/TRBV12-4	TRBJ1-5	CASSHDRSNQPQHF	TGTGCCAGCAGTCACGACAGAAGCAATCAGCCCCAGCATTTT
NA	TRBD2	TRBV3-1	TRBJ2-7	CASSQGTSGGDEQYF	TGTGCCAGCAGCCAAGGGACTAGCGGGGGGGACGAGCAGTACTTC
many	TRBD1	TRBV7-2	TRBJ1-1	CASSPRTGTAFF	TGTGCCAGCAGCCCGCGGACAGGGACGGCTTTCTTT
NA	TRBD2	TRBV3-1	TRBJ2-2	CASSLGASGTGELFF	TGTGCCAGCAGTCTCGGGGCTAGCGGCACCGGGGAGCTGTTTTTT
many	NA	TRBV2	TRBJ2-3	CASYRGGYRTDTQYF	TGTGCCAGCTACAGGGGGGGGTATCGCACAGATACGCAGTATTTT
NA	NA	TRBV20-1	TRBJ1-1	CSARGGVEAFF	TGCAGTGCTAGAGGGGGGGTTGAAGCTTTCTTT
many	NA	TRBV4-3	TRBJ2-7	CASSQDLASRASEQYF	TGCGCCAGCAGCCAAGATTTGGCCAGTAGGGCCTCCGAGCAGTACTTC
many	TRBD2	TRBV7-6	TRBJ2-1	CASSLQAGLYNEQFF	TGTGCCAGCAGCTTACAAGCGGGATTGTACAATGAGCAGTTCTTC
many	NA	TRBV7-9	TRBJ2-4	CASSLFRTEQNIQYF	TGTGCCAGCAGCTTATTCAGGACAGAGCAAAACATTCAGTACTTC
many	NA	TRBV20-1	TRBJ2-1	CSARDTGIVSSYNEQFF	TGCAGTGCTAGAGATACGGGGATTGTAAGCTCCTACAATGAGCAGTTCTTC
NA	NA	TRBV12-3/TRBV12-4	TRBJ1-4	CASSLYQEGEKLFF	TGTGCCAGCAGTTTATATCAGGAAGGCGAAAAACTGTTTTTT
many	NA	TRBV4-2	TRBJ2-1	CASSQEVASLYNEQFF	TGTGCCAGCAGCCAAGAGGTGGCCAGCTTATACAATGAGCAGTTCTTC
NA	NA	TRBV5-5	TRBJ2-2	CASSFGGGVDTGELFF	TGTGCCAGCAGCTTCGGAGGGGGCGTAGACACCGGGGAGCTGTTTTTT
few	TRBD1	TRBV4-3	TRBJ1-2	CASSQDSQGVGFYTF	TGCGCCAGCAGCCAAGATTCTCAGGGGGTAGGATTCTACACCTTC
NA	TRBD2	TRBV7-9	TRBJ2-2	CASSPSGRAGELFF	TGTGCCAGCAGCCCAAGCGGGAGAGCCGGGGAGCTGTTTTTT
NA	NA	TRBV12-3/TRBV12-4	TRBJ2-1	CASSLPSSYNEQFF	TGTGCCAGCAGTTTACCGAGCTCCTACAATGAGCAGTTCTTC
NA	NA	TRBV7-9	TRBJ1-4	CASSGVPNEKLFF	TGTGCCAGCAGCGGGGTGCCTAATGAAAAACTGTTTTTT
NA	TRBD1	TRBV27	TRBJ1-6	CASRGTGYNSPLHF	TGTGCCAGCAGAGGGACAGGCTATAATTCACCCCTCCACTTT
many	NA	TRBV20-1	TRBJ2-3	CSATAGGGGRTDTQYF	TGCAGTGCCACGGCCGGGGGCGGGGGACGCACAGATACGCAGTATTTT
many	TRBD1	TRBV7-9	TRBJ1-2	CASSYEQGAYGYTF	TGTGCCAGCAGCTATGAACAGGGGGCATATGGCTACACCTTC
few	NA	TRBV28	TRBJ1-1	CASSGYRETEAFF	TGTGCCAGCAGTGGATACAGGGAAACTGAAGCTTTCTTT
few	NA	TRBV28	TRBJ2-4	CASSWSGERDIQYF	TGTGCCAGCAGTTGGTCAGGGGAGAGAGACATTCAGTACTTC
few	TRBD1	TRBV20-1	TRBJ2-7	CSALTGVTYEQYF	TGCAGTGCCCTGACAGGGGTGACCTACGAGCAGTACTTC